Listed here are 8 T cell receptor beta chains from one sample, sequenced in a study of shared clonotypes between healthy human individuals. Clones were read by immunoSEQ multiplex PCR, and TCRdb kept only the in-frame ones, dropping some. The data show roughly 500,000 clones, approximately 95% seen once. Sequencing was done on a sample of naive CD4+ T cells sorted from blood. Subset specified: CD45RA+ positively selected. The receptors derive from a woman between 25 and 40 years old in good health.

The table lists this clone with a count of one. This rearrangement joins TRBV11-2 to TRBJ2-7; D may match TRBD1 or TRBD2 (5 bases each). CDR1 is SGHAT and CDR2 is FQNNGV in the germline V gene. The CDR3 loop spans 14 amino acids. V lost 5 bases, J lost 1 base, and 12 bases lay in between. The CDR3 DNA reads TGTGCCAGCAGCAACCGGGACGGTTCCTACGAGCAGTACTTC. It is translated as CASSNRDGSYEQYF.

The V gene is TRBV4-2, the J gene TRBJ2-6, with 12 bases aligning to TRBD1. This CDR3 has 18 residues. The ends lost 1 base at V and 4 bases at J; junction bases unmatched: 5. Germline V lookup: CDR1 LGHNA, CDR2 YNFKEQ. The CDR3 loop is CASSQGGQGASGANVLTF. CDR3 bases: TGTGCCAGCAGCCAAGGGGGACAGGGGGCTTCGGGGGCCAACGTCCTGACTTTC.

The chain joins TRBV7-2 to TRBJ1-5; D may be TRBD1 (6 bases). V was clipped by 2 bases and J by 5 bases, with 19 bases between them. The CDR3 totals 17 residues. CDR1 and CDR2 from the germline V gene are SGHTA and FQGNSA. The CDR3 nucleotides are TGTGCCAGCAGCTTAATGGGGGGCAGACGAGTAGATCAGCCCCAGCATTTT. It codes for CASSLMGGRRVDQPQHF.

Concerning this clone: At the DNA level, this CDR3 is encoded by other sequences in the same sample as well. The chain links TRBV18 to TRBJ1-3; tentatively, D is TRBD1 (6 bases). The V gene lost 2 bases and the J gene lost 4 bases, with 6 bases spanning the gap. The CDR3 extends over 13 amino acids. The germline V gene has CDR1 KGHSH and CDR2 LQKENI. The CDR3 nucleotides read TGTGCCAGCTCACCAGACAGGGGAAACACCATATATTTT. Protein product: CASSPDRGNTIYF.

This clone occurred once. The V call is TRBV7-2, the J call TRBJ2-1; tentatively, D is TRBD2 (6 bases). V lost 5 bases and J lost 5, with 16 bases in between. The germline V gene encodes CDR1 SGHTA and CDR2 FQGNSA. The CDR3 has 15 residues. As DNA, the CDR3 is TGTGCCAGCAGCATCGGAGGGGCTGGTGACAATGAGCAGTTCTTC. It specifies CASSIGGAGDNEQFF.

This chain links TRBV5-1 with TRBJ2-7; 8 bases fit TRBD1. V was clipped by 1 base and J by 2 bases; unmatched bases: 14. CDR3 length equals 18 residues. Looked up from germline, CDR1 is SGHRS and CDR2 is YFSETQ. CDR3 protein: CASSLLSSGTGRPYEQYF. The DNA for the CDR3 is TGCGCCAGCAGCTTGCTTTCGTCCGGGACAGGAAGACCCTACGAGCAGTACTTC.

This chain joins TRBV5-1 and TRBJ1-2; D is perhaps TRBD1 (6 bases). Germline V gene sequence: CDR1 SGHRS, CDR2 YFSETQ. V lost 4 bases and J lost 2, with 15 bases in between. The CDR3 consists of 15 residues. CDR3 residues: CASSVTSQGNYGYTF. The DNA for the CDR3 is TGCGCCAGCAGCGTCACCTCACAGGGAAACTATGGCTACACCTTC.

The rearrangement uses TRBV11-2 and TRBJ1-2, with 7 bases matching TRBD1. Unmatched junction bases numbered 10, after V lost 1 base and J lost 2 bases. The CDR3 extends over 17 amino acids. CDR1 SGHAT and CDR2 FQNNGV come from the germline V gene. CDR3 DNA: TGTGCCAGCAGCTTAGCGGGAGTAGGGGGCCTAAACTATGGCTACACCTTC. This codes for CASSLAGVGGLNYGYTF.